The 16 T cell receptor beta chains listed next were all sequenced from one sample in a study of CD8 T cells in ankylosing spondylitis. Notes on the study in general: In ankylosing spondylitis blood, a motif of fewer than 10 highly homologous TCR beta variants appeared characteristic.

These receptors' antigens are unknown. TCRdb reprocessed the 5' RACE reads via MiXCR and lists one record per CDR3 protein. The sample contains around 440,000 distinct CDR3 sequences, over 15% of which appear only once. The material sequenced was blood, either unsorted or a sorted T cell fraction (not recorded which). The source is a male donor with ankylosing spondylitis.

The rearrangement uses TRBV28 and TRBJ1-5; D gene uncertain. The CDR3 is 13 amino acids. CDR1 is MDHEN and CDR2 is SYDVKM in the germline V gene. V gave up 4 bases and J gave up 2 bases, with 6 bases separating them. CDR3 region: CASSWWGNQPQHF. The DNA of the CDR3 is TGTGCCAGCAGTTGGTGGGGCAATCAGCCCCAGCATTTT.

CDR3 nucleotides: TGTGCCATCAGTGAGTCGAGCGGGAGGGCCGAAGGGACCCAGTACTTC. This encodes CAISESSGRAEGTQYF. This chain links TRBV10-3 with TRBJ2-5, with 10 bases identical to TRBD2. In germline, CDR1 is ENHRY, CDR2 SYGVKD. Trimming removed 0 bases from V and 7 bases from J; junction bases left unmatched: 8. This CDR3 comprises 16 residues.

This clonotype was recorded a few times. V gene TRBV2 combines with J gene TRBJ2-5, with D perhaps TRBD1 (5 bases). Trimming cost V 9 bases and J 2 bases, with 13 bases left between them. The CDR3 is made up of 13 amino acids. Germline CDR1 reads SNHLY; CDR2 reads FYNNEI. DNA for the CDR3: TGTGCCAGTCTATCAGGGCGTCAAGAGACCCAGTACTTC. Its translation is CASLSGRQETQYF.

This clonotype occurred many times. CDR3: CASSLQTGSNYGYTF. CDR3 bases: TGTGCCAGCAGTTTACAAACGGGCAGTAACTATGGCTACACCTTC. The chain is built from TRBV12-3 or TRBV12-4 and TRBJ1-2; D not certain. V shed 2 bases and J shed 1 base, with 11 bases lying between them. The CDR3 contains 15 residues.

The chain uses TRBV6-1 and TRBJ2-3; possible D gene TRBD2, 6 bases. The CDR3 covers 15 residues. The germline V gene has CDR1 MNHNS and CDR2 SASEGT. Trimming removed 5 bases at V and 5 bases at J, with 17 bases between. The CDR3 spells CASSPPGLEGDTQYF. In nucleotides, the CDR3 is TGTGCCAGCAGTCCGCCGGGACTTGAAGGAGATACGCAGTATTTT.

The chain uses TRBV6-2 or TRBV6-3 and TRBJ2-2, with TRBD1 matching 8 bases. CDR3 size: 15 residues. With V trimmed by 4 bases and J by 3 bases, 4 bases remained unmatched. Germline lookup yields CDR1 MNHEY and CDR2 SVGEGT. The CDR3 loop is CASSSGQGYTGELFF. The CDR3 region has the DNA TGTGCCAGCAGTTCCGGACAGGGATACACCGGGGAGCTGTTTTTT.

The sample holds a few counts of this clonotype. The chain links TRBV11-3 to TRBJ2-3, with TRBD2 as a possible D gene (5 bases). The germline CDR1 and CDR2 sequences are SGHNT and YENEEA. Trimming stripped 3 bases from V and 7 bases from J, with 8 bases between. The CDR3 has 12 amino acids. CDR3 DNA: TGTGCCAGCAGCTTTCCCGGGAATACGCAGTATTTT. This codes for CASSFPGNTQYF.

This clonotype was counted only a few times. V is TRBV7-8 and J is TRBJ2-1; the match to TRBD2 covers 14 bases. V lost 4 bases, J lost 11 bases, and 10 bases stayed unmatched. CDR1 and CDR2 from the germline V gene are SGHVS and FQNEAQ. This CDR3 has 16 amino acids. The CDR3 loop reads CASSWSGTSGGPQQFF. CDR3 in DNA: TGTGCCAGCAGCTGGTCCGGGACTAGCGGGGGACCGCAGCAGTTCTTC. Complete variable domain (other parts from reference TRBV7-8 and TRBJ2-1): GAGVSQSPRYKVAKRGQDVALRCDPISGHVSLFWYQQALGQGPEFLTYFQNEAQLDKSGLPSDRFFAERPEGSVSTLKIQRTQQEDSAVYLCASSWSGTSGGPQQFFGPGTRLTVL.

The J gene is TRBJ1-2, the V gene TRBV15; the D gene is possibly TRBD1 (6 bases). With 5 bases removed from V and 4 bases from J, the gap between germline ends came to 14 bases. Looked up from germline, CDR1 is LNHNV and CDR2 is YYDKDF (reference sequence). The CDR3 is made up of 14 amino acids. The chain's CDR3 is CATSEGGRFYGYTF. The DNA of the CDR3 is TGTGCCACCAGCGAGGGGGGGCGTTTCTATGGCTACACCTTC.

This chain connects TRBV6-1 to TRBJ1-4, with D hard to call. The germline gives CDR1 MNHNS, CDR2 SASEGT. Trimming took 3 bases from V and 0 from J, leaving 17 bases between them. This CDR3 comprises 18 residues. The CDR3 loop reads CASSEKVRGFATNEKLFF. The CDR3, as DNA: TGTGCCAGCAGTGAGAAAGTTAGAGGTTTTGCAACTAATGAAAAACTGTTTTTT.

V gene TRBV3-1 combines with J gene TRBJ2-3, with D possibly being TRBD2 (6 bases). Germline V CDR1 and CDR2: LGHDT, YNNKEL (reference sequence). V dropped 3 bases and J dropped 4 bases, with 11 bases sitting between them. CDR3 length equals 14 residues. The CDR3 sequence: CASSHRGRPDTQYF. CDR3 bases: TGTGCCAGCAGCCACCGAGGGAGGCCAGATACGCAGTATTTT.

The CDR3 reads CAWSSYRGASDTQYF. The CDR3 DNA follows: TGTGCCTGGAGTTCATATCGGGGGGCGTCAGATACGCAGTATTTT. The chain carries TRBV30 and TRBJ2-3; TRBD2 might be the D (7 bases). CDR3 size: 15 residues. Trimming removed 2 bases at V and 4 bases at J, with 16 bases between. Germline V CDR1 and CDR2: GTSNPN, SVGIG (reference sequence).

This clonotype showed up many times. The chain joins TRBV10-3 to TRBJ1-1; TRBD1 matches at 7 bases. Per the germline V gene, CDR1 is ENHRY and CDR2 is SYGVKD. Trimming cost V 0 bases and J 5 bases; bases outside gene matches: 6. The CDR3 is 15 residues long. CDR3 in amino acids: CAISESTGWITEAFF. In DNA, the CDR3 is TGTGCCATCAGTGAGTCGACAGGGTGGATAACTGAAGCTTTCTTT.

This clonotype was seen only a few times. The chain carries TRBV6-1 and TRBJ1-4; TRBD1 matches at 7 bases. Trimming took 7 bases from V and 3 from J; bases not matched to a gene: 5. The CDR3 extends over 14 amino acids. Looked up from germline, CDR1 is MNHNS and CDR2 is SASEGT. Here the CDR3 DNA reads TGTGCCAGCACGCGACAGGGAGCTAATGAAAAACTGTTTTTT. Residues: CASTRQGANEKLFF.

This clonotype was seen more than once but under ten times. This chain uses TRBV12-3 or TRBV12-4 with TRBJ2-7; D uncertain. This CDR3 comprises 13 residues. Trimming removed 8 bases from V and 2 bases from J, with 13 bases in between. CDR3 region: CASVKDGPYEQYF. CDR3 coding DNA: TGTGCCAGCGTTAAAGACGGTCCCTACGAGCAGTACTTC.

This clonotype was seen ten or more times. The genes are TRBV5-1 and TRBJ2-2; D may be TRBD2 (5 bases). CDR3 length: 17 residues. CDR1 is SGHRS and CDR2 is YFSETQ in the germline V gene. Trimming pared 0 bases from V and 0 bases from J, leaving 12 bases between. The CDR3 region has the DNA TGCGCCAGCAGCTTGGGGGCGGGCCAGCCGAACACCGGGGAGCTGTTTTTT. The encoded protein is CASSLGAGQPNTGELFF.